This T cell receptor (beta chain) derives from a study of Ad26.COV2.S vaccination and SARS-CoV-2 variants. Study as a whole: Administration of Ad26.COV2.S was intramuscular, either once or twice 56 days apart.

The treatment denotes: roughly 20 received Ad26.COV2.S at low or high dose, single or two shots; about 5 received placebo; per-sample allocation not given. Specimens were obtained on day 63 following the first vaccine or placebo injection. Cohort 1b enrolled adults aged 18-55 years in Boston. The repertoire was sequenced with immunoSEQ multiplex PCR; TCRdb's copy has only in-frame clones and lacks some. The profile shows hundreds of thousands of clones, around nine tenths of them singletons. A note on this clone: Its target is unknown.

The CDR3 loop spans 11 amino acids. Trimming cost V 4 bases and J 8 bases, with 11 bases left between them. Germline V gene sequence: CDR1 GTSNPN, CDR2 SVGIG (reference sequence). General study results and limits: Higher spike-specific TCR breadth was found in vaccine recipients than in placebo recipients.

The source was peripheral blood, collected in a trial of Ad26.COV2.S vaccine versus placebo. The TCR comes from a person aged 18-65 years who received the Ad26.COV2.S COVID-19 vaccine or a placebo. The chain couples TRBV30 to TRBJ1-1; D remains unclear. CDR3 DNA sequence: TGTGCCTGGACCCCGAGGGCGGAAGCTTTCTTT. Translation gives CAWTPRAEAFF.